The entry that follows covers one T cell receptor beta chain sequence. Its antigen specificity is not known. It has no much larger one-base neighbor in the sample; base qualities were not kept. Donors were roughly 40 systemically healthy Caucasian individuals from Russia aged 6 to 90 years. Roughly 10 milliliters of peripheral blood were drawn from each donor into EDTA-treated Vacutainer tubes. Ficoll-Paque density-gradient centrifugation was used to isolate PBMCs, with at least 7 million obtained per sample. Total RNA was extracted from PBMCs with Trizol reagent, with at least 5.5 micrograms obtained per sample. The percentages of naive CD45RAhigh/CD27high T cells were determined by flow cytometry on a PBMC aliquot from every donor. These data are taken from a study of blood T cells in healthy people across ages (dated by TCRdb to between 2014 and 2017). Notes on the research overall: In model experiments, template switching captured roughly one uniquely barcoded TCR beta cDNA molecule for every two T cells. Using the same blood draw, the study looked at two additional independent replicas of 1 million unique cDNA reads for two donors, one aged 18 to 30 and the other aged 80 or older. Donors of different ages were randomly distributed across sequencing lanes to avoid experimental bias. To track age-related changes in TCR beta repertoire diversity, the study relied on deep sequencing normalized with unique cDNA molecular identifiers. The donors were split into four age groups: young (average around 15 years), middle-aged (roughly 39), aged (over 55) and long-lived (approximately 89). Findings and caveats that apply to the study as a whole: Compared with the aged group, the long-lived group had more naive CD4+ T cells, fewer expanded clones and increased TCR diversity, a pattern suggesting age selection. Since profiling was done on bulk unsorted PBMCs, naive and antigen-experienced compartments could not be conclusively compared. Observed TCR beta diversity per million T cells fell roughly linearly with age, and a significant reduction was already apparent by age roughly 40. A strong correlation was found between observed TCR beta diversity and the percentage of naive T cells measured by flow cytometry. Estimates of total diversity based on one million sequenced T cells were considered lower bounds and underestimates. Because donor CMV infection status was unknown, age-related changes in expanded clonotypes were potentially confounded.

The CDR3, from cysteine to phenylalanine, totals 13 residues. Only the CDR3 portion is preserved as DNA: 39 bases, with reading frame beginning at the first base. CDR1 is given as MDHEN and CDR2 as SYDVKM, both from the germline V gene. V sheds 7 bases and J sheds 4 bases, leaving 13 bases between their ends. The library was made by 5' RACE. Instrument used: Illumina HiSeq 2500. A second PCR of about 7 to 12 cycles was performed with a sample-barcoded 5' primer and a J-beta primer mix. Each TCR beta cDNA molecule received a unique molecular identifier from a template-switch 5' adaptor carrying 12 random nucleotides. Each sample yielded at least 2.5 million CDR3-containing paired-end reads. The Mint cDNA synthesis kit, primed by a TRBC-specific oligonucleotide, was used to synthesize first-strand cDNA from all RNA. All cDNA was treated with uracil-DNA glycosylase and then went through a first 18-cycle PCR with the universal primers M1SS and BC2_uni_R. The original pipeline was this. Normalization of each sample was performed by random selection of 1 million high-quality reads, each carrying a distinct molecular identifier. Instead of being binned into consensus sequences, reads that shared molecular identifiers were thrown out. MiTCR, set to a Q25 quality threshold and the strictest error-elimination algorithm, was used for CDR3 identification, clonotype clustering and error correction. A nonparametric unseen species model with Euler transformation was used to estimate a lower bound on total TCR beta diversity. TCRdb reprocessed the public reads (quality trimming at Q25 with fastp, clone calling with MiXCR) and kept in-frame beta chains. Here each entry gathers all rows of one CDR3 protein and keeps the most common genes and DNA. The V and J calls shown here were made by TCRdb, not taken from the authors' results. Present in this sample are 1.4 million or so distinct CDR3 sequences, approximately 43% of which were seen just once. Of the sample, around 4% is held by the ten largest clones.

The clonotype was recovered from a young woman in good health. Sequencing input: blood. The rearranged segments are TRBV28 and TRBJ1-2; the D gene is perhaps TRBD1, from 5 matching bases. The DNA sequence follows: TGTGCCAGCACCCCCGACAGCATCTATGGCTACACCTTC. Translated, this is CASTPDSIYGYTF.